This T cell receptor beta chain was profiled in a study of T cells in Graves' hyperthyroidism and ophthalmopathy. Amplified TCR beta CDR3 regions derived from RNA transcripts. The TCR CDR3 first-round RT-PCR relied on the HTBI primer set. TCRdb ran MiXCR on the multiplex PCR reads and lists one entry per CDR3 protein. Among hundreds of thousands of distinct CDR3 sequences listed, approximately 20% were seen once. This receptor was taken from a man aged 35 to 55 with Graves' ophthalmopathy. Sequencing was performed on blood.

CDR3 sequence reads: CASTLGRRENYGYTF. The CDR3 bases are TGTGCCAGTACCCTTGGACGGAGGGAGAACTATGGCTACACCTTC. V and J are TRBV19 and TRBJ1-2; D call uncertain. V dropped 7 bases and J dropped 2 bases, with 17 bases sitting between them. CDR1 is LNHDA, CDR2 SQIVND, per germline (reference sequence). The CDR3 runs to 15 residues.